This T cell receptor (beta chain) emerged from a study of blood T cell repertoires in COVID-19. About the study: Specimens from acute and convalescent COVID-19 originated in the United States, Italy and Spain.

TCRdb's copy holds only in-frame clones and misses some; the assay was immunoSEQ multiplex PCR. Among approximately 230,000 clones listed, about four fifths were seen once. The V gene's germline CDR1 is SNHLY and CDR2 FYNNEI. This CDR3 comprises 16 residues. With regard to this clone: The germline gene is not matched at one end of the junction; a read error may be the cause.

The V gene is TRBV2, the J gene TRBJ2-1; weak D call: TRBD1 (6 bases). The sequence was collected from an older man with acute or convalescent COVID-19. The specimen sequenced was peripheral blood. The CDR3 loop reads CASSEAWDIRYSEQFF. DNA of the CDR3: TGTGCCAGCAGTGAAGCGTGGGACATTCGTTACAGTGAGCAGTTCTTC. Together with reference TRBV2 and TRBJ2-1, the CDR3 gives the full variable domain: EPEVTQTPSHQVTQMGQEVILRCVPISNHLYFYWYRQILGQKVEFLVSFYNNEISEKSEIFDDQFSVERPDGSNFTLKIRSTKLEDSAMYFCASSEAWDIRYSEQFFGPGTRLTVL.